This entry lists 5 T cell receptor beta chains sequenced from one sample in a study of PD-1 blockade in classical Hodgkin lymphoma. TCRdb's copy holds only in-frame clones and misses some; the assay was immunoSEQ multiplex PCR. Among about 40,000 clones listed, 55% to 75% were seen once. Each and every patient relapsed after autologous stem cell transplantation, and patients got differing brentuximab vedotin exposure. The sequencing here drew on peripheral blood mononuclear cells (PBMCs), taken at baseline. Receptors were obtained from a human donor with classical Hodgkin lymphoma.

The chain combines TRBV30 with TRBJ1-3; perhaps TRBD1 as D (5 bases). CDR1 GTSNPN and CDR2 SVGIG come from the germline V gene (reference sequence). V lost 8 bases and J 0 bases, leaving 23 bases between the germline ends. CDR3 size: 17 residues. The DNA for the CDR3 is TGTGCCGGCCGCGACTGGAGAGGGGTTCCCTCTGGAAACACCATATATTTT. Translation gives CAGRDWRGVPSGNTIYF.

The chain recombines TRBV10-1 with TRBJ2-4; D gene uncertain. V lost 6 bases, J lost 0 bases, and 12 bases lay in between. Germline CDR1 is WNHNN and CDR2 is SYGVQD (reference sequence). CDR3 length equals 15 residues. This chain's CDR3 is CASREQSLAKNIQYF. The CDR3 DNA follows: TGCGCCAGCAGGGAACAGAGTCTAGCCAAAAACATTCAGTACTTC.

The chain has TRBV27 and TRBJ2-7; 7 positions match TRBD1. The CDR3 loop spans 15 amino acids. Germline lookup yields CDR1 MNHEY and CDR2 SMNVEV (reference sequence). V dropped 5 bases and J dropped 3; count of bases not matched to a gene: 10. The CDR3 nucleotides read TGTGCCAGCAGTCTCCGGGACAGCAGCCTCTACGAGCAGTACTTC. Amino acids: CASSLRDSSLYEQYF.

DNA of the CDR3: TGTGCCAGCAGTTTATCCCAGGGAACTAATGAAAAACTGTTTTTT. It encodes CASSLSQGTNEKLFF. The chain couples TRBV27 to TRBJ1-4; tentative D call: TRBD1 (5 bases). V lost 0 bases and J lost 1, with 6 bases in between. There are 15 residues in the CDR3. The germline V gene encodes CDR1 MNHEY and CDR2 SMNVEV (reference sequence).

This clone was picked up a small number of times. The CDR3 sequence: CASCDQLMDNEQFF. CDR3 DNA: TGCGCCAGTTGCGATCAACTGATGGACAATGAGCAGTTCTTC. This chain connects TRBV10-2 to TRBJ2-1; D unclear. Trimming cost V 9 bases and J 5 bases, with 17 bases left between them. The CDR3 loop spans 14 amino acids. The germline V gene has CDR1 WSHSY and CDR2 SAAADI.